These 2 T cell receptor beta chains share one sample of origin, sequenced in a study of T cell repertoires in cytomegalovirus infection. From the reads, TCRdb called clonotypes with MiXCR, one entry per CDR3 protein. The sample shows fewer than 200,000 distinct CDR3 sequences, under 25% of them seen only once. Input material: PBMCs. The receptors derive from a human donor in good health (CMV status not recorded). Some clones in this sample may be carry-over from other donors' samples.

This clonotype was seen only a few times. The chain combines TRBV30 with TRBJ2-2, with 8 nucleotides matching TRBD2. Trimming took 3 bases from V and 6 from J; bases not matched to a gene: 6. The CDR3 spans 14 residues. The germline CDR1 and CDR2 sequences are GTSNPN and SVGIG (reference sequence). The CDR3 spells CAWRKRELAGELFF. The CDR3 nucleotides are TGTGCCTGGAGGAAGCGGGAGCTCGCCGGGGAGCTGTTTTTT.

The chain couples TRBV5-1 to TRBJ2-3; D unclear. CDR1 and CDR2 from the germline V gene are SGHRS and YFSETQ. V shed 9 bases and J shed 5 bases, with 13 bases lying between them. The CDR3 totals 12 residues. CDR3 DNA: TGCGCCACCTCGACCAACCTAGATACGCAGTATTTT. Translating it yields CATSTNLDTQYF.